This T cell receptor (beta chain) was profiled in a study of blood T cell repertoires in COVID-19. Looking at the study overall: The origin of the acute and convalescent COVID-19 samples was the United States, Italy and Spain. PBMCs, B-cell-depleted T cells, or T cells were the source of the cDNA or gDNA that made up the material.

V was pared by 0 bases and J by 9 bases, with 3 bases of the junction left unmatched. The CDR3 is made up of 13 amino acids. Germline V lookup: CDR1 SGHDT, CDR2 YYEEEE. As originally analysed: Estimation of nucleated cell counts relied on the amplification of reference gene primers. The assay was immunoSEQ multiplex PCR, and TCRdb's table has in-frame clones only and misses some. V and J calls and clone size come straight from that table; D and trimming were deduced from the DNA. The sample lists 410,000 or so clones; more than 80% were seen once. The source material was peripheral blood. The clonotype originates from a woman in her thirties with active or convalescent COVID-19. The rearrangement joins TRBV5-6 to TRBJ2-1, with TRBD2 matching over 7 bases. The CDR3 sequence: CASSLGLAVEQFF. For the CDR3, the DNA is TGTGCCAGCAGCTTGGGACTAGCCGTTGAGCAGTTCTTC.